One and the same sample provided the 8 T cell receptor beta chains below, sequenced in a study of Graves' ophthalmopathy and Graves' hyperthyroidism. The study amplified TCR beta CDR3 regions using RNA transcripts. HTBI primers primed a first-round RT-PCR, and a second-round multiplex PCR followed. TCRdb processed the multiplex PCR reads anew with MiXCR; each CDR3 protein has one entry. The sample lists over 500,000 distinct CDR3 sequences, about 20% occurring once. The sequencing input was peripheral blood. The receptors here all came from a woman between 18 and 30 years old with stable Graves' hyperthyroidism. Some clones in this sample may be carry-over from other donors' samples.

Many counts were recorded for this clonotype. The chain employs TRBV20-1 and TRBJ2-7; 9 nucleotides line up with TRBD1. The CDR3 extends over 15 amino acids. Germline CDR1 and CDR2: DFQATT and SNEGSKA (reference sequence). The V and J ends lost 0 bases and 4 bases, in that order; junction bases with no gene match: 7. This chain's CDR3 is CSARDSGDRVYEQYF. Written as DNA, the CDR3 is TGCAGTGCTAGAGATTCGGGGGACAGGGTTTACGAGCAGTACTTC.

V gene TRBV28 combines with J gene TRBJ1-1, with TRBD1 matching over 8 bases. Unmatched junction bases numbered 8, after V lost 5 bases and J lost 3 bases. CDR1 is MDHEN, CDR2 SYDVKM, per germline. The CDR3 spans 15 residues. The CDR3 region has the DNA TGTGCCAGCAGTCAGTCAGGGGGCTCAGACACTGAAGCTTTCTTT. Its protein is CASSQSGGSDTEAFF.

The sample holds many counts of this clonotype. The V call is TRBV6-1, the J call TRBJ2-7; D is unclear. CDR1 is MNHNS and CDR2 is SASEGT in the germline V gene. This CDR3 has 13 residues. Trimming removed 5 bases at V and 1 base at J, with 9 bases between. The CDR3 coding sequence is TGTGCCAGCAGTCCAGAGTGGTCCTACGAGCAGTACTTC. Translated: CASSPEWSYEQYF.

The table lists this clonotype with many counts. J is TRBJ2-7 and V is TRBV7-2; maybe TRBD1 (5 bases). Germline V lookup: CDR1 SGHTA, CDR2 FQGNSA. The CDR3 is 14 amino acids. V gave up 3 bases and J gave up 4 bases, with 13 bases separating them. The CDR3 sequence is CASSFGQGRYEQYF. The DNA of the CDR3 is TGTGCCAGCAGCTTTGGGCAGGGAAGGTACGAGCAGTACTTC.

The table lists this clonotype with many counts. The chain carries TRBV19 and TRBJ1-1; D is undetermined. The CDR3 contains 12 residues. Germline V lookup: CDR1 LNHDA, CDR2 SQIVND (reference sequence). V dropped 3 bases and J dropped 8 bases, with 10 bases sitting between them. CDR3 loop: CASSMEGREAFF. The CDR3 DNA follows: TGTGCCAGTAGTATGGAGGGCCGGGAAGCTTTCTTT.

A word on this clonotype: This may stem from a read error, because a much larger clone lies one nucleotide away. The chain recombines TRBV2 with TRBJ1-5; 9 nucleotides line up with TRBD1. Germline loops: CDR1 SNHLY, CDR2 FYNNEI. CDR3 length equals 13 residues. The junction had 1 base not matched to a gene; V was cut back by 4 bases and J by 6 bases. This CDR3 reads CASSGTGAQPQHF. As DNA, the CDR3 is TGTGCCAGCAGTGGGACAGGGGCTCAGCCCCAGCATTTT. Variable domain in full (rest from reference TRBV2 and TRBJ1-5): EPEVTQTPSHQVTQMGQEVILRCVPISNHLYFYWYRQILGQKVEFLVSFYNNEISEKSEIFDDQFSVERPDGSNFTLKIRSTKLEDSAMYFCASSGTGAQPQHFGDGTRLSIL.

The table lists this clonotype with a few counts. This chain's CDR3 is CSVTRRGELFF. CDR3 nucleotide sequence: TGCAGCGTTACCCGGAGGGGGGAGCTGTTTTTT. The chain has TRBV29-1 and TRBJ2-2, with D possibly TRBD2 on 5 matching bases. V lost 5 bases, J lost 8 bases, and 9 bases lay in between. The CDR3 is 11 residues long. CDR1 and CDR2 from the germline V gene are SQVTM and ANQGSEA.

This clonotype was detected many times. The chain combines TRBV11-2 with TRBJ1-2; maybe TRBD1 (5 bases). Germline V gene lookup returns CDR1 SGHAT and CDR2 FQNNGV. Trimming shortened V by 0 bases and J by 0 bases, and 8 bases separated the two germline ends. This CDR3 has 15 residues. The chain's CDR3 is CASSLDGAPNYGYTF. The CDR3 DNA reads as TGTGCCAGCAGCTTAGACGGGGCCCCTAACTATGGCTACACCTTC.